The T cell receptor (beta chain) under discussion was sequenced for a study of response to subunit inactivated influenza vaccine (dated by TCRdb to the late 2010s). For the wider study: Deep quantitative profiling of the T cell receptor repertoire was used in the study to follow responses to a trivalent subunit inactivated influenza vaccine.

CDR1 and CDR2, per the germline V gene, are KGHSH and LQKENI. Spanning cysteine to phenylalanine, the CDR3 consists of 13 amino acids. The retained sequence is limited to the CDR3, 39 bases, with the frame set at the first base. Deletion took 4 bases off V and 4 bases off J, with a span of 9 bases between the germline ends. The library was made by RT-PCR. For sequencing, an Illumina HiSeq 2500 was employed. TCRdb redid the processing of the public reads, applying fastp at Q25 and MiXCR, and retained in-frame beta chains. Each entry merges the rows of one CDR3 protein and shows their most common DNA and genes. Across this sample there are about 540,000 distinct CDR3 sequences, with 14% seen only once. The ten biggest clones cover around 10% of the sample. The paper's findings and limits, for the study overall: The authors proposed that each seasonal influenza vaccination may bring in only a limited number of new T cells.

This clonotype showed up just a few times. Its target antigen remains unknown. The sample holds no much larger clone one base away, and base qualities are not on file. The chain couples TRBV18 to TRBJ2-3; the D gene cannot be named for sure. Sequencing used PBMCs from blood, obtained approximately 13 days after vaccination. The source is a man between 45 and 60 years old who received an inactivated influenza vaccine. Donor details come from another sample of the same person, matched by shared clones. The bases read TGTGCCAGCTCACTAACCGTCGCAGATACGCAGTATTTT. It translates to CASSLTVADTQYF.